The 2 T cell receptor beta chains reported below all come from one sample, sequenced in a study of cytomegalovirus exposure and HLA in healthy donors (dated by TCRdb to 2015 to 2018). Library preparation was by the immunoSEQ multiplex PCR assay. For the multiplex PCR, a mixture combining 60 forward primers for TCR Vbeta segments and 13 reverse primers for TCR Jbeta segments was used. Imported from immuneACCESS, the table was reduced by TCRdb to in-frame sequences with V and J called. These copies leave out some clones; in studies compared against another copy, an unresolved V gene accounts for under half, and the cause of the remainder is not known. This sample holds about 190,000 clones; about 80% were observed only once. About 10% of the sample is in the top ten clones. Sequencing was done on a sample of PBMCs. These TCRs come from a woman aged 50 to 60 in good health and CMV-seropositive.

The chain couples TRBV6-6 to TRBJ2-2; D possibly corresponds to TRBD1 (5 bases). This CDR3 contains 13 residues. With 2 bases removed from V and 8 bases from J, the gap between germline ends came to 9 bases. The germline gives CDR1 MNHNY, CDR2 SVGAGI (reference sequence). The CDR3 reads CASSYQGAGELFF. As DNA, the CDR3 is TGTGCCAGCAGTTACCAGGGCGCGGGGGAGCTGTTTTTT.

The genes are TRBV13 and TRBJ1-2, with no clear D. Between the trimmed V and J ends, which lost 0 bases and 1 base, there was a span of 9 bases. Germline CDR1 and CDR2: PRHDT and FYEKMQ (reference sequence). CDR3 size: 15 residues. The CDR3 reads CASSLGQNLNYGYTF. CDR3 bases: TGTGCCAGCAGCTTAGGACAGAATCTTAACTATGGCTACACCTTC.